This T cell receptor beta chain was captured in a study of OX40 agonist ivuxolimab in advanced cancers. This clone was seen a handful of times. Some clones are missing from TCRdb's copy, which holds only in-frame ones; the method was immunoSEQ multiplex PCR. The sample contains tens of thousands of clones, around 88% of which appear only once. This specimen was CD4+ or CD8+ T cells sorted from blood, taken in a trial of the OX40 agonist ivuxolimab. This TCR was sampled from an adult with an advanced solid tumor such as melanoma, head and neck, liver or kidney cancer.

As DNA, the CDR3 is TGTGCCAGCAGGCTCTGGACTAGCCCAACAGATACGCAGTATTTT. Translated, it gives CASRLWTSPTDTQYF. The chain has TRBV6-5 and TRBJ2-3, with 8 positions matching TRBD2. V was clipped by 6 bases and J by 3 bases; unmatched bases: 8. CDR3 length: 15 residues. Germline assignment: CDR1 MNHEY and CDR2 SVGAGI.